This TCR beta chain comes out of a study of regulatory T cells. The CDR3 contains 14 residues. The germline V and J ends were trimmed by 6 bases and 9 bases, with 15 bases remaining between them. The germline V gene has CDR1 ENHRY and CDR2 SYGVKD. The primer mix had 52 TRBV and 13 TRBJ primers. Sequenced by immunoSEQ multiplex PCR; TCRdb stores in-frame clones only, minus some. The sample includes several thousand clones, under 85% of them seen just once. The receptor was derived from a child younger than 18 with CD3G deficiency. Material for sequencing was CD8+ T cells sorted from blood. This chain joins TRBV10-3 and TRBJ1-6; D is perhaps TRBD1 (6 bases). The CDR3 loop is CAISETGSTSPLHF. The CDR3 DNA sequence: TGTGCCATCAGCGAGACAGGTTCTACTTCACCCCTCCACTTT.